These 14 T cell receptor beta chains share one sample of origin, sequenced in a study of blood T cell repertoires in COVID-19 (dated by TCRdb to the early 2020s). The library was made by the immunoSEQ multiplex PCR assay. TCRdb re-hosts the immuneACCESS table, in-frame sequences only. Its copies lack some clones; in the studies checked, an unresolved V gene accounts for under half of them, and the cause for the rest is not known. Within this sample are 400,000 to 450,000 clones, with about nine tenths of them counted one time only. The ten largest clones take up 0.6% to 0.7% of the sample. The sample was PBMCs or T cells enriched from blood (not recorded which). The receptors shown here come from a man aged 18 to 30 who had recovered from COVID-19.

V is TRBV5-1 and J is TRBJ1-6, with 11 bases fitting TRBD1. This CDR3 has 15 amino acids. Trimming removed 3 bases from V and 9 bases from J; junction bases left unmatched: 5. The germline V gene has CDR1 SGHRS and CDR2 YFSETQ. Here the CDR3 DNA reads TGCGCCAGCAGCTGGGGACAGGGGGAAGGTTCACCCCTCCACTTT. This encodes CASSWGQGEGSPLHF.

This chain joins TRBV27 and TRBJ2-2; 7 bases are shared with TRBD2. This CDR3 contains 16 residues. The V gene end was trimmed by 2 bases and the J gene end by 5 bases; junction bases not matched to a gene: 8. Germline-derived CDR1 and CDR2 are MNHEY and SMNVEV (reference sequence). CDR3 amino acids: CASSLGGRAWTGELFF. The CDR3 DNA reads TGTGCCAGCAGTTTAGGTGGGAGGGCCTGGACCGGGGAGCTGTTTTTT.

The genes are TRBV4-1 and TRBJ1-6; 10 nucleotides match TRBD1. The germline CDR1 and CDR2 sequences are MGHRA and YSYEKL. With V trimmed by 1 base and J by 8 bases, 5 bases remained unmatched. The CDR3 has 16 residues. CDR3 loop: CASSQGWTGGDSPLHF. The CDR3 region has the DNA TGCGCCAGCAGCCAAGGATGGACAGGGGGGGATTCACCCCTCCACTTT.

The gene calls are TRBV15 and TRBJ2-1, with a possible D match to TRBD2 (5 bases). Germline V gives CDR1 LNHNV, CDR2 YYDKDF (reference sequence). The CDR3 contains 14 residues. Deletions cut 0 bases from V and 8 bases from J, with 11 bases between. Here the CDR3 DNA reads TGTGCCACCAGCAGAGATCCGGGGAACTATGAGCAGTTCTTC. Its protein is CATSRDPGNYEQFF.

In this sample, this clone turned up once. This chain connects TRBV5-4 to TRBJ1-2; D may be TRBD1 (6 bases). CDR1 is SGHNT, CDR2 YYREEE, per germline (reference sequence). The CDR3 sequence is 13 residues long. The ends were cut back, 4 bases at V and 5 bases at J, with 12 bases in the middle. CDR3: CASSPGTSYGYTF. DNA for the CDR3: TGTGCCAGCAGCCCCGGGACAAGTTATGGCTACACCTTC.

The chain employs TRBV7-9 and TRBJ1-1; no firm D call. V dropped 1 base and J dropped 3 bases, with 9 bases sitting between them. The CDR3 has 14 amino acids. Germline CDR1 reads SEHNR; CDR2 reads FQNEAQ (reference sequence). DNA of the CDR3: TGTGCCAGCAGCTTAGTCGGGGTTCACACTGAAGCTTTCTTT. Translation gives CASSLVGVHTEAFF.

V and J are TRBV27 and TRBJ1-1; 9 bases agree with TRBD1. Trimming removed 6 bases from V and 8 bases from J; junction bases left unmatched: 10. The CDR3 contains 14 residues. Germline values: CDR1 MNHEY, CDR2 SMNVEV (reference sequence). The CDR3 DNA is TGTGCCAGCAGGGTGACAGGGGGGATCAGCGAAGCTTTCTTT. This codes for CASRVTGGISEAFF.

This clone was counted once. V usage is TRBV27 and J usage is TRBJ2-3; 7 bases fit TRBD1. Germline values: CDR1 MNHEY, CDR2 SMNVEV (reference sequence). The CDR3 is 14 amino acids. V was clipped by 5 bases and J by 2 bases; unmatched bases: 4. The CDR3: CASSRTGLTDTQYF. The CDR3, as DNA: TGTGCCAGCAGTCGGACAGGCCTCACAGATACGCAGTATTTT.

The chain is built from TRBV7-3 and TRBJ1-1; no definite D call. The CDR3 runs 13 residues. The V and J ends lost 4 bases and 0 bases respectively, with 6 bases between them. The germline gives CDR1 SGHTA, CDR2 FQGTGA. The CDR3 reads CASSSRMNTEAFF. Here the CDR3 DNA reads TGTGCCAGCAGCTCGCGGATGAACACTGAAGCTTTCTTT. The full variable domain, its missing parts supplied by reference TRBV7-3 and TRBJ1-1, is GAGVSQTPSNKVTEKGKYVELRCDPISGHTALYWYRQSLGQGPEFLIYFQGTGAADDSGLPNDRFFAVRPEGSVSTLKIQRTERGDSAVYLCASSSRMNTEAFFGQGTRLTVV.

The chain has TRBV5-1 and TRBJ2-1, with a weak D call TRBD2 (7 bases). V gave up 2 bases and J gave up 5 bases, with 17 bases separating them. CDR3 length: 16 residues. CDR1 is SGHRS and CDR2 is YFSETQ in the germline V gene. In DNA, the CDR3 is TGCGCCAGCAGCTTTTTTTTCCGGGGGGACAACAATGAGCAGTTCTTC. This encodes CASSFFFRGDNNEQFF.

This chain connects TRBV6-5 to TRBJ2-7, with D possibly TRBD1 on 5 matching bases. The CDR3 has 14 residues. V gave up 6 bases and J gave up 2 bases, with 14 bases separating them. CDR1 is MNHEY, CDR2 SVGAGI, per germline. CDR3 bases: TGTGCCAGCAGGGCAAGGCAGGGCGCCTACGAGCAGTACTTC. This gives the protein CASRARQGAYEQYF.

The CDR3 loop is CASSQAGVSNQPQHF. DNA for the CDR3: TGCGCCAGCAGCCAGGCGGGGGTTAGTAATCAGCCCCAGCATTTT. The chain carries TRBV5-1 and TRBJ1-5, with D tentatively TRBD1 (5 bases). The CDR3 is 15 residues long. Germline CDR1 and CDR2: SGHRS and YFSETQ. V lost 4 bases and J 4 bases, leaving 15 bases between the germline ends.

The chain is built from TRBV5-1 and TRBJ1-2, with 9 bases aligning to TRBD1. The CDR3 is 16 residues long. With 4 bases clipped from V and 0 bases from J, the junction kept 7 bases outside the gene matches. The germline V gene has CDR1 SGHRS and CDR2 YFSETQ. The CDR3: CASSLFGQGTNYGYTF. CDR3 DNA sequence: TGCGCCAGCAGCCTCTTCGGACAGGGGACTAACTATGGCTACACCTTC.

The rearrangement links TRBV7-3 to TRBJ2-5; 12 positions agree with TRBD2. The CDR3 covers 15 residues. Germline CDR1 and CDR2: SGHTA and FQGTGA. Trimming took 5 bases from V and 4 from J; bases not matched to a gene: 5. This chain's CDR3 is CASSPSGRALETQYF. The CDR3 coding sequence is TGTGCCAGCAGCCCTAGCGGGAGGGCCCTAGAGACCCAGTACTTC.